The rows below give T cell receptor beta chains drawn from one sample of a study of blood T cell repertoires in COVID-19. Some clones are missing from TCRdb's copy, which holds only in-frame ones; the method was immunoSEQ multiplex PCR. The repertoire holds about 64,000 clones, with 75% to 85% as singletons. Sample: peripheral blood. The source of these receptors is a woman aged 55-70 years with acute or convalescent COVID-19. Both conserved end residues are trimmed from each CDR3. Size tells how often a clone was seen (once, few, many) or the class of an expanded clone, and some rows leave it out.

CDR3aa | abundance | j_gene | v_gene
ASSQGITGITTEAF | once | TRBJ1-1 | TRBV3-1/TRBV3-2
ASTKGQGNEKLF | . | TRBJ1-4 | TRBV3-1/TRBV3-2
ASSLGTAGWY | . | TRBJ2-7 | TRBV14
ASSDVQGKEKLF | . | TRBJ1-4 | TRBV6-1
ASTLRVPSEAF | . | TRBJ1-1 | TRBV12-3/TRBV12-4
ASSLMGQGNTGELF | . | TRBJ2-2 | TRBV5-1
ASHPQGWNEQF | once | TRBJ2-1 | TRBV5-8
ASRRDQETQY | . | TRBJ2-5 | TRBV2
ASSGGIHEQY | . | TRBJ2-7 | TRBV10-2
ASSPTGLPGRYEQY | . | TRBJ2-7 | TRBV5-4
ASSPRVAGGEETQY | . | TRBJ2-5 | TRBV7-2
ASRRGTDTQY | . | TRBJ2-3 | TRBV19
ASSPREERAF | . | TRBJ1-1 | TRBV18
ASSLGDREDQPQH | . | TRBJ1-5 | TRBV5-8
ASSDGTANTEAF | . | TRBJ1-1 | TRBV10-1
ASSEEGMRINYGYT | . | TRBJ1-2 | TRBV19
ASSPGHTYGYT | . | TRBJ1-2 | TRBV5-1
ASSLTEGNQPQH | . | TRBJ1-5 | TRBV7-8
ASSPSGGTYNEQF | . | TRBJ2-1 | TRBV3-1/TRBV3-2
ASSPLGAYEQY | . | TRBJ2-7 | TRBV7-9
ASSDRVGNQPQH | . | TRBJ1-5 | TRBV2
ASSQERTGRTSTDTQY | few | TRBJ2-3 | TRBV4-1
AWSGQGSYGYT | . | TRBJ1-2 | TRBV30
ASSKLRRSYNEQF | many | TRBJ2-1 | TRBV21-1
ASSQFGGDEQY | . | TRBJ2-7 | TRBV3-1/TRBV3-2
ASSSGNEKLF | once | TRBJ1-4 | TRBV5-1
ASSQGSGNTEAF | . | TRBJ1-1 | TRBV3-1/TRBV3-2
ASSLAPRGYGYT | once | TRBJ1-2 | TRBV7-9
ASSRGLENEQF | . | TRBJ2-1 | TRBV18